Following are 32 T cell receptor beta chains from one sample sequenced in a study of identical twins. MiXCR, applied by TCRdb to the 5' RACE reads, yields one record per CDR3 protein. The sample holds some 690,000 distinct CDR3 sequences, 21% seen once. This sample was shared with a second study, whose subject was T cells expressing NK-cell markers.

The sequencing sample was made of PBMCs. The receptors were sampled from a woman in her late teens or twenties in good health.

The sample holds many counts of this clonotype. The chain recombines TRBV5-1 with TRBJ2-1, with a possible D match to TRBD2 (5 bases). V lost 3 bases and J 2 bases, leaving 15 bases between the germline ends. This CDR3 spans 16 amino acids. Germline CDR1 SGHRS, CDR2 YFSETQ. As DNA, the CDR3 is TGCGCCAGCAGCTACGGACTCCCCCTTGCCTACAATGAGCAGTTCTTC. It codes for CASSYGLPLAYNEQFF.

The gene calls are TRBV7-9 and TRBJ1-6, with D possibly TRBD1 on 5 matching bases. The CDR3 contains 15 residues. V was trimmed by 7 bases and J by 7 bases, leaving 17 bases between them. In germline, CDR1 is SEHNR, CDR2 FQNEAQ (reference sequence). The DNA of the CDR3 is TGTGCCAGCACCAGACTTGGGGACGGAAATTCACCCCTCCACTTT. Its translation: CASTRLGDGNSPLHF. The full variable domain, its missing parts supplied by reference TRBV7-9 and TRBJ1-6, is DTGVSQNPRHKITKRGQNVTFRCDPISEHNRLYWYRQTLGQGPEFLTYFQNEAQLEKSRLLSDRFSAERPKGSFSTLEIQRTEQGDSAMYLCASTRLGDGNSPLHFGNGTRLTVT.

V is TRBV12-3 or TRBV12-4 and J is TRBJ2-1; 7 nucleotides align to TRBD2. With V trimmed by 6 bases and J by 0 bases, 11 bases remained unmatched. The length of the CDR3 is 17 residues. The CDR3, as DNA: TGTGCCAGCAGGGGGGGGACTTCCAGGAGCTCCTACAATGAGCAGTTCTTC. This encodes CASRGGTSRSSYNEQFF.

The CDR3 coding sequence is TGTGCCAGCAGCTTTCGGACAGGGAACTATGGCTACACCTTC. This gives the protein CASSFRTGNYGYTF. This rearrangement joins TRBV5-4 to TRBJ1-2; the match to TRBD1 covers 8 bases. The V and J ends lost 2 bases and 2 bases, in that order; junction bases with no gene match: 2. Germline V gene data show CDR1 as SGHNT and CDR2 as YYREEE (reference sequence). CDR3 length: 14 residues.

This chain links TRBV5-5 with TRBJ2-5, with D perhaps TRBD2 (6 bases). V lost 2 bases and J 2 bases, leaving 13 bases between the germline ends. This CDR3 region has 15 residues. CDR1 is SGHKS, CDR2 YYEKEE, per germline (reference sequence). CDR3 coding DNA: TGTGCCAGCAGCTTCCTAGCGAGTGTTCAAGAGACCCAGTACTTC. This encodes CASSFLASVQETQYF.

The genes are TRBV7-9 and TRBJ2-7, with TRBD2 matching over 10 bases. The CDR3 is made up of 13 amino acids. Germline trimming cut 4 bases from V and 11 bases from J; bases unmatched to any gene: 8. The germline V gene has CDR1 SEHNR and CDR2 FQNEAQ (reference sequence). Here the CDR3 DNA reads TGTGCCAGCAGCTCGGACACGGGACTAGCGAAGTACTTC. Its translation: CASSSDTGLAKYF.

The chain is built from TRBV6-1 and TRBJ2-6, with D possibly TRBD2 on 5 matching bases. The V end lost 7 bases, the J end lost 0 bases, and 10 bases lay between the germline ends. The germline CDR1 and CDR2 sequences are MNHNS and SASEGT. The CDR3 covers 15 residues. In nucleotides, the CDR3 is TGTGCCAGCACCCCAGACTACTCTGGGGCCAACGTCCTGACTTTC. Protein: CASTPDYSGANVLTF.

This clonotype was found a few times. The chain joins TRBV12-3 or TRBV12-4 to TRBJ2-1; 8 bases line up with TRBD1. The CDR3 loop spans 13 amino acids. V dropped 8 bases and J dropped 12; count of bases not matched to a gene: 12. The CDR3 DNA is TGTGCCAGCCAACTGAGTGGGGACAGGTGGCAGTTCTTC. Its protein product is CASQLSGDRWQFF.

This clonotype was seen at least ten times. The V gene is TRBV20-1, the J gene TRBJ2-3; no definite D call. Looked up from germline, CDR1 is DFQATT and CDR2 is SNEGSKA (reference sequence). V shed 5 bases and J shed 7 bases, with 10 bases lying between them. This CDR3 comprises 11 residues. The CDR3 DNA reads as TGCAGTGCTCCGCTTGGTTATACGCAGTATTTT. It specifies CSAPLGYTQYF.

This clonotype has a handful of counts. The chain joins TRBV7-8 to TRBJ2-7; D not resolved. V was shortened by 5 bases and J by 5 bases, with 10 bases between the two germline ends. This CDR3 has 12 amino acids. The V gene's germline CDR1 is SGHVS and CDR2 FQNEAQ. The CDR3 DNA reads TGTGCCAGCAGCCCGGCAAGGGACGAGCAGTACTTC. This sequence encodes CASSPARDEQYF.

The chain recombines TRBV11-2 with TRBJ2-6, with TRBD1 matching over 9 bases. CDR3 length: 19 residues. After removal of 5 bases from V and 0 bases from J, the junction contained 11 bases not matched to a gene. CDR1 is SGHAT and CDR2 is FQNNGV in the germline V gene. The CDR3 sequence: CASSPHRGLVYSGANVLTF. The CDR3 bases are TGTGCCAGCAGCCCCCACAGGGGGCTCGTTTACTCTGGGGCCAACGTCCTGACTTTC.

Only a few counts were recorded for this clonotype. The chain has TRBV20-1 and TRBJ2-7; D gene uncertain. This CDR3 contains 14 residues. Germline V lookup: CDR1 DFQATT, CDR2 SNEGSKA (reference sequence). Trimming took 3 bases from V and 1 from J, leaving 13 bases between them. The CDR3 bases are TGCAGTGCTAGGGACCCCTCCTTATCCTACGAGCAGTACTTC. Protein sequence: CSARDPSLSYEQYF.

This clonotype came up a few times. This chain uses TRBV27 with TRBJ1-2; D may be TRBD1 (5 bases). The length of the CDR3 is 16 residues. The ends were cut back, 7 bases at V and 1 base at J, with 19 bases in the middle. Germline assignment: CDR1 MNHEY and CDR2 SMNVEV (reference sequence). The CDR3 DNA follows: TGTGCCAGCACCCTACGATTGGGACGTATTAACTATGGCTACACCTTC. As protein: CASTLRLGRINYGYTF.

As DNA, the CDR3 is TGTGCCAGCAGCTTAGCGCGCCTGCGGGGCTACACCTTC. Translation gives CASSLARLRGYTF. This chain joins TRBV7-9 and TRBJ1-2; D is unclear. Between the trimmed V and J ends, which lost 0 bases and 8 bases, there was a span of 10 bases. The CDR3 consists of 13 residues. The V gene's germline CDR1 is SEHNR and CDR2 FQNEAQ (reference sequence).

The chain is built from TRBV9 and TRBJ2-2, with D perhaps matching TRBD2 (5 bases). Germline CDR1 and CDR2: SGDLS and YYNGEE. The CDR3 contains 14 residues. Trimming left V 3 bases short and J 7 bases short, with 13 bases between. In nucleotides, the CDR3 is TGTGCCAGCAGCGAGGTAGCGTACCACGGGGAGCTGTTTTTT. The encoded protein is CASSEVAYHGELFF.

The chain couples TRBV7-9 to TRBJ2-3, with 11 bases fitting TRBD2. The V gene end was trimmed by 8 bases and the J gene end by 3 bases; junction bases not matched to a gene: 10. Germline assignment: CDR1 SEHNR and CDR2 FQNEAQ (reference sequence). CDR3 length: 16 amino acids. The CDR3 loop is CASLSGRASGTDTQYF. The CDR3 DNA is TGTGCCAGCCTTAGCGGGAGGGCCTCGGGGACAGATACGCAGTATTTT.

This clonotype has a handful of counts. The rearrangement uses TRBV29-1 and TRBJ2-5, with D perhaps matching TRBD1 or TRBD2 (6 bases each). Trimming stripped 7 bases from V and 0 bases from J, with 12 bases between. From germline, CDR1 is SQVTM and CDR2 ANQGSEA. The CDR3 covers 13 residues. CDR3 sequence reads: CSARRDNQETQYF. For the CDR3, the DNA is TGCAGCGCGCGGCGGGACAACCAAGAGACCCAGTACTTC.

Only a few counts were recorded for this clonotype. The chain combines TRBV20-1 with TRBJ1-1; D is undetermined. Per germline, CDR1 DFQATT and CDR2 SNEGSKA (reference sequence). CDR3 size: 12 residues. V dropped 3 bases and J dropped 4 bases, with 9 bases sitting between them. CDR3 DNA sequence: TGCAGTGCTAGTGGTCCAGGCACTGAAGCTTTCTTT. This codes for CSASGPGTEAFF.

This clonotype was counted between two and nine times. The CDR3 nucleotides read TGTGCCAGTCACATGGTACGCTATGGCTACACCTTC. The encoded protein is CASHMVRYGYTF. V is TRBV7-2 and J is TRBJ1-2; D uncertain. Germline V CDR1 and CDR2: SGHTA, FQGNSA. There are 12 residues in the CDR3. Deletions cut 9 bases from V and 4 bases from J, with 12 bases between. Complete variable domain (other parts from reference TRBV7-2 and TRBJ1-2): GAGVSQSPSNKVTEKGKDVELRCDPISGHTALYWYRQSLGQGLEFLIYFQGNSAPDKSGLPSDRFSAERTGGSVSTLTIQRTQQEDSAVYLCASHMVRYGYTFGSGTRLTVV.

In this sample, this clonotype turned up many times. The chain links TRBV6-1 to TRBJ1-5, with D perhaps TRBD1 (6 bases). The CDR3 runs 13 residues. The V end lost 8 bases, the J end lost 4 bases, and 12 bases lay between the germline ends. Germline V gives CDR1 MNHNS, CDR2 SASEGT. The CDR3 coding sequence is TGTGCCAGCCGAAGGACAGCAAATCAGCCCCAGCATTTT. Translated: CASRRTANQPQHF.

This clonotype has just a few counts. The chain joins TRBV6-5 to TRBJ2-3; 11 bases agree with TRBD1. CDR1 and CDR2 (germline): MNHEY, SVGAGI. This CDR3 is 16 amino acids long. V gave up 2 bases and J gave up 4 bases; unmatched junction bases: 5. CDR3 sequence reads: CASSYPRTGGPDTQYF. The DNA for the CDR3 is TGTGCCAGCAGTTACCCAAGGACAGGGGGCCCAGATACGCAGTATTTT.

This chain uses TRBV29-1 with TRBJ1-2; D remains ambiguous. Germline-derived CDR1 and CDR2 are SQVTM and ANQGSEA. The CDR3 loop spans 11 amino acids. CDR3 nucleotides: TGCAGTCTGGGGTCAGCCTATGGCTACACCTTC. It specifies CSLGSAYGYTF.

In this sample, this clonotype turned up a few times. This chain uses TRBV7-2 with TRBJ2-1; 7 nucleotides align to TRBD2. CDR3 length equals 15 residues. Germline V gene lookup returns CDR1 SGHTA and CDR2 FQGNSA. Trimming took 3 bases from V and 6 from J; bases not matched to a gene: 8. CDR3 sequence: CASSLRREISNEQFF. Written as DNA, the CDR3 is TGTGCCAGCAGCTTGAGGCGGGAGATCTCCAATGAGCAGTTCTTC.

This clonotype was detected only a few times. The genes are TRBV20-1 and TRBJ2-3; unclear D gene. V lost 3 bases and J lost 0, with 10 bases in between. Germline V gene data show CDR1 as DFQATT and CDR2 as SNEGSKA (reference sequence). The CDR3 sequence is 14 residues long. CDR3 bases: TGCAGTGCTAGGCACGGTTCCAGCACAGATACGCAGTATTTT. It specifies CSARHGSSTDTQYF.

This clonotype was counted many times. The chain has TRBV12-3 or TRBV12-4 and TRBJ2-3; D may be TRBD1 or TRBD2 (5 bases each). V lost 8 bases and J lost 3, with 6 bases in between. This CDR3 spans 11 amino acids. The CDR3 nucleotides are TGTGCCAGCGGGGGTACAGATACGCAGTATTTT. Translating gives CASGGTDTQYF.

J is TRBJ2-3 and V is TRBV20-1; D is possibly TRBD2 (6 bases). CDR1 and CDR2 from the germline V gene are DFQATT and SNEGSKA (reference sequence). Trimming stripped 0 bases from V and 6 bases from J, with 10 bases between. The length of the CDR3 is 13 residues. The CDR3 sequence is CSARDPLADTQYF. In nucleotides, the CDR3 is TGCAGTGCTAGAGATCCACTAGCCGATACGCAGTATTTT.

The table lists this clonotype with a few counts. The chain uses TRBV12-3 or TRBV12-4 and TRBJ2-7; no firm D call. V was trimmed by 0 bases and J by 6 bases, leaving 18 bases between them. This CDR3 comprises 16 residues. The CDR3 sequence is CASSLAGRRIRSEQYF. CDR3 DNA sequence: TGTGCCAGCAGTTTAGCGGGCAGGCGCATACGGAGCGAGCAGTACTTC.

The V gene is TRBV20-1, the J gene TRBJ2-7; D call uncertain. The V gene's germline CDR1 is DFQATT and CDR2 SNEGSKA (reference sequence). The ends were cut back, 3 bases at V and 1 base at J, with 10 bases in the middle. This CDR3 is built from 13 residues. The CDR3 DNA follows: TGCAGTGCTAGTCATGGGGTTTCCTACGAGCAGTACTTC. The encoded protein is CSASHGVSYEQYF.

This clonotype was detected only a few times. This chain connects TRBV7-2 to TRBJ2-7, with D uncertain. V was cut by 5 bases and J by 6 bases, with 17 bases left in between. The length of the CDR3 is 14 residues. The germline V gene encodes CDR1 SGHTA and CDR2 FQGNSA. In DNA, the CDR3 is TGTGCCAGCAGCACCCAGGCGGCTATTCGCGAGCAGTACTTC. This sequence encodes CASSTQAAIREQYF.

This chain joins TRBV20-1 and TRBJ2-7; TRBD2 agrees at 12 bases. The CDR3 extends over 14 amino acids. Looked up from germline, CDR1 is DFQATT and CDR2 is SNEGSKA (reference sequence). The J segment lost 5 bases and the V segment lost 0 bases, leaving 2 bases of the junction unmatched. DNA of the CDR3: TGCAGTGCTAGAGACCTAGCGGGAGGGGACGAGCAGTACTTC. Its protein is CSARDLAGGDEQYF.

This clonotype was recorded a few times. This chain's CDR3 is CSATERTPGANVLTF. CDR3 DNA: TGCAGTGCTACCGAGCGGACCCCTGGGGCCAACGTCCTGACTTTC. This chain joins TRBV20-1 and TRBJ2-6, with TRBD2 as a possible D gene (5 bases). The ends were cut back, 4 bases at V and 2 bases at J, with 12 bases in the middle. The CDR3 has 15 amino acids. The germline CDR1 and CDR2 sequences are DFQATT and SNEGSKA (reference sequence).

Ten or more counts support this clonotype. CDR3 coding DNA: TGTGCCAGCAGCGCACAGGGCGATTCACCCCTCCACTTT. It codes for CASSAQGDSPLHF. The chain joins TRBV13 to TRBJ1-6, with a possible D match to TRBD1 (6 bases). Germline V CDR1 and CDR2: PRHDT, FYEKMQ (reference sequence). V was clipped by 5 bases and J by 8 bases, with 10 bases between them. The CDR3 has 13 amino acids.